The next 24 T cell receptor beta chains were all read from a single sample in a study of blood T cell repertoires in COVID-19. Libraries were prepared by immunoSEQ multiplex PCR; TCRdb keeps only in-frame clonotypes and omits some of them. This sample has some 200,000 clones; 70% to 90% occur once, and the top ten carry 15% to 20%. The specimen was peripheral blood. All receptors derive from a man aged 45-60 years with COVID-19, enrolled during active disease.

The chain combines TRBV5-4 with TRBJ2-3, with a possible D match to TRBD2 (6 bases). The CDR3 runs 15 residues. The germline CDR1 and CDR2 sequences are SGHNT and YYREEE (reference sequence). Trimming left V 0 bases short and J 1 base short, with 9 bases between. The CDR3 DNA reads as TGTGCCAGCAGCTTGGAACTAGCAGGCACAGATACGCAGTATTTT. Its protein is CASSLELAGTDTQYF.

The gene calls are TRBV27 and TRBJ2-1; the match to TRBD2 covers 7 bases. Germline V lookup: CDR1 MNHEY, CDR2 SMNVEV (reference sequence). V gave up 5 bases and J gave up 7 bases; unmatched junction bases: 11. This CDR3 region has 15 residues. In DNA form, the CDR3 reads TGTGCCAGCAGTCACCAGCTGCGGGAGATAAATGAGCAGTTCTTC. It is translated as CASSHQLREINEQFF.

The chain links TRBV13 to TRBJ2-3; unclear D gene. The V end was cut by 0 bases, the J end by 2 bases, with 9 bases between. The CDR3 consists of 15 residues. Germline-derived CDR1 and CDR2 are PRHDT and FYEKMQ (reference sequence). CDR3 DNA: TGTGCCAGCAGCTTAGGACTGGTTTCCACAGATACGCAGTATTTT. Residues: CASSLGLVSTDTQYF.

The chain joins TRBV30 to TRBJ1-1; D remains unclear. The CDR3 spans 12 residues. Germline lookup yields CDR1 GTSNPN and CDR2 SVGIG (reference sequence). V shed 3 bases and J shed 1 base, with 6 bases lying between them. The CDR3 sequence is CAWSRANTEAFF. The CDR3 DNA is TGTGCCTGGAGCCGCGCGAACACTGAAGCTTTCTTT.

This clone was picked up one time. The V and J genes are TRBV6-2 or TRBV6-3 and TRBJ1-5; 8 bases are a match to TRBD1. Germline values: CDR1 MNHEY, CDR2 SVGEGT. J lost 0 bases, V lost 2 bases, and 6 bases had no gene match. CDR3 length: 17 amino acids. The CDR3 loop is CASSYARDRHSNQPQHF. In DNA, the CDR3 is TGTGCCAGCAGTTACGCTCGGGACAGGCATAGCAATCAGCCCCAGCATTTT.

CDR3 region: CASSPQGIQPQHF. The CDR3 bases are TGTGCCAGCAGCCCACAGGGTATTCAGCCCCAGCATTTT. V usage is TRBV12-3 or TRBV12-4 and J usage is TRBJ1-5; maybe TRBD1 (6 bases). Trimming removed 6 bases at V and 6 bases at J, with 12 bases between. The CDR3 has 13 amino acids.

The rearrangement uses TRBV7-3 and TRBJ2-5; maybe TRBD1 (5 bases). V dropped 5 bases and J dropped 2 bases, with 15 bases sitting between them. The CDR3 loop spans 15 amino acids. From germline, CDR1 is SGHTA and CDR2 FQGTGA. The CDR3 sequence is CASSPGHSVQETQYF. The DNA for the CDR3 is TGTGCCAGCAGCCCTGGACACTCCGTGCAAGAGACCCAGTACTTC. Full variable domain (rest looked up from reference TRBV7-3 and TRBJ2-5): GAGVSQTPSNKVTEKGKYVELRCDPISGHTALYWYRQSLGQGPEFLIYFQGTGAADDSGLPNDRFFAVRPEGSVSTLKIQRTERGDSAVYLCASSPGHSVQETQYFGPGTRLLVL.

The genes are TRBV12-3 or TRBV12-4 and TRBJ2-1; the D is unclear. The CDR3 is 12 amino acids. V dropped 6 bases and J dropped 9 bases, with 12 bases sitting between them. CDR3 loop: CASSRGWVEQFF. The CDR3 nucleotides read TGTGCCAGCAGCCGCGGTTGGGTTGAGCAGTTCTTC.

The table lists this clone with a count of one. The V gene is TRBV5-1, the J gene TRBJ2-7, with 8 positions matching TRBD1. The trim removed 6 bases at V and 2 bases at J, leaving 4 bases unmatched. Germline CDR1 is SGHRS and CDR2 is YFSETQ. The CDR3 sequence is 13 residues long. The CDR3 DNA is TGCGCCAGCACAAAGACAGGGGCCTACGAGCAGTACTTC. Amino acid sequence: CASTKTGAYEQYF.

CDR3 loop: CASSYVGARTEAFF. CDR3 coding DNA: TGTGCCAGCAGTTACGTGGGCGCAAGGACTGAAGCTTTCTTT. The chain has TRBV6-5 and TRBJ1-1; no definite D call. CDR1 and CDR2 from the germline V gene are MNHEY and SVGAGI. Trimming removed 2 bases at V and 5 bases at J, with 12 bases between. The length of the CDR3 is 14 residues.

The J gene is TRBJ2-1, the V gene TRBV10-3, with TRBD2 matching 10 bases. Germline lookup yields CDR1 ENHRY and CDR2 SYGVKD. J lost 5 bases, V lost 2 bases, and 6 bases had no gene match. CDR3 length: 16 amino acids. CDR3 sequence reads: CAISEITSGNHNEQFF. DNA for the CDR3: TGTGCCATCAGTGAGATTACTAGCGGGAACCACAATGAGCAGTTCTTC.

The chain links TRBV9 to TRBJ2-7, with 9 bases fitting TRBD1. Germline CDR1 SGDLS, CDR2 YYNGEE. V gave up 2 bases and J gave up 5 bases; unmatched junction bases: 5. The CDR3 sequence is 14 residues long. The chain's CDR3 is CASSVQDRGNEQYF. Here the CDR3 DNA reads TGTGCCAGCAGCGTCCAGGACAGGGGCAACGAGCAGTACTTC.

The chain has TRBV23-1 and TRBJ1-5; TRBD1 aligns across 11 bases. Being an ORF, TRBV23-1 has a function that is uncertain. V lost 3 bases, J lost 6 bases, and 7 bases stayed unmatched. CDR3 size: 16 residues. In DNA, the CDR3 is TGCGCCAGCAGTCAGAGGGGACAGGGGGTGGTTCAGCCCCAGCATTTT. It is translated as CASSQRGQGVVQPQHF.

This sequence joins TRBV24-1 and TRBJ1-5, with D possibly matching TRBD1 (6 bases). The CDR3 loop spans 15 amino acids. Germline V lookup: CDR1 KGHDR, CDR2 SFDVKD. V shed 5 bases and J shed 2 bases, with 12 bases lying between them. The CDR3 is CATSGTKGGNQPQHF. Written as DNA, the CDR3 is TGTGCCACCAGTGGAACAAAGGGGGGCAATCAGCCCCAGCATTTT.

About this clone itself: Other DNA sequences within the sample encode an identical CDR3. This chain joins TRBV5-1 and TRBJ1-1; 10 bases map to TRBD1. This CDR3 is 15 amino acids long. The ends lost 2 bases at V and 5 bases at J; junction bases unmatched: 6. Germline lookup yields CDR1 SGHRS and CDR2 YFSETQ. CDR3: CASSFSGQGGTEAFF. CDR3 DNA: TGCGCCAGCAGCTTTTCAGGACAGGGGGGAACTGAAGCTTTCTTT.

This chain connects TRBV18 to TRBJ2-5; D may be TRBD2 (6 bases). The germline CDR1 and CDR2 sequences are KGHSH and LQKENI. V lost 5 bases and J 5 bases, leaving 18 bases between the germline ends. The CDR3 totals 15 residues. CDR3 residues: CASSSGPSAGETQYF. CDR3 DNA sequence: TGTGCCAGCTCATCAGGCCCCAGCGCGGGGGAGACCCAGTACTTC.

The chain has TRBV5-5 and TRBJ1-5, with 9 bases identical to TRBD1. The ends lost 4 bases at V and 4 bases at J; junction bases unmatched: 15. This CDR3 contains 18 residues. Germline CDR1 is SGHKS and CDR2 is YYEKEE (reference sequence). The CDR3 DNA is TGTGCCAGCAGCGGCGGATCGAGACAGGGGGTCTTTAATCAGCCCCAGCATTTT. Protein: CASSGGSRQGVFNQPQHF.

The V gene is TRBV10-3, the J gene TRBJ1-2, with 10 bases matching TRBD1. Germline assignment: CDR1 ENHRY and CDR2 SYGVKD. The CDR3 is made up of 16 amino acids. V was pared by 2 bases and J by 4 bases, with 7 bases of the junction left unmatched. In DNA form, the CDR3 reads TGTGCCATCAGTGAGCCGGACAGGGGGGTGGGCTATGGCTACACCTTC. As protein: CAISEPDRGVGYGYTF.

This clone was recorded once. V usage is TRBV25-1 and J usage is TRBJ1-4, with D possibly matching TRBD1 (6 bases). The V end lost 2 bases, the J end lost 7 bases, and 17 bases lay between the germline ends. The CDR3 loop spans 16 amino acids. Per germline, CDR1 MGHDK and CDR2 SYGVNS. This CDR3 reads CASSEPFRGSGEKLFF. The CDR3, as DNA: TGTGCCAGCAGTGAACCCTTTAGGGGGTCGGGTGAAAAACTGTTTTTT.

This chain connects TRBV9 to TRBJ2-3; TRBD2 is a possible D gene (7 bases). The V and J ends lost 0 bases and 2 bases respectively, with 13 bases between them. CDR3 length equals 16 residues. The germline V gene has CDR1 SGDLS and CDR2 YYNGEE. The CDR3 here is CASSVGAGAYTDTQYF. CDR3 nucleotides: TGTGCCAGCAGCGTAGGGGCGGGGGCCTACACAGATACGCAGTATTTT.

CDR3 in DNA: TGTGCCAGCTCACCTTTAGGGCTGCGGACTAACACCGGGGAGCTGTTTTTT. It codes for CASSPLGLRTNTGELFF. The genes are TRBV18 and TRBJ2-2; D possibly corresponds to TRBD2 (5 bases). Germline CDR1 is KGHSH and CDR2 is LQKENI. Trimming cost V 3 bases and J 2 bases, with 16 bases left between them. This CDR3 has 17 amino acids.

The V gene is TRBV5-6, the J gene TRBJ1-1; a possible D gene is TRBD1 (5 bases). V was pared by 4 bases and J by 2 bases, with 15 bases between. CDR1 is SGHDT and CDR2 is YYEEEE in the germline V gene. This CDR3 contains 15 residues. CDR3 region: CASSDDRDSNTEAFF. In nucleotides, the CDR3 is TGTGCCAGCAGCGATGACAGAGACAGCAACACTGAAGCTTTCTTT.

V usage is TRBV3-1 (or the pseudogene TRBV3-2) and J usage is TRBJ1-6; D perhaps matches TRBD1 (5 bases). CDR3 length: 16 residues. V was trimmed by 0 bases and J by 4 bases, leaving 10 bases between them. Germline V gene lookup returns CDR1 LGHDT and CDR2 YNNKEL (reference sequence). The CDR3 sequence is CASSQEGRSYNSPLHF. CDR3 DNA sequence: TGTGCCAGCAGCCAAGAGGGGCGGTCGTATAATTCACCCCTCCACTTT.

This chain uses TRBV19 with TRBJ2-7, with 8 bases identical to TRBD2. The germline V gene has CDR1 LNHDA and CDR2 SQIVND (reference sequence). J gave up 4 bases and V 1 base, and 3 bases lay outside the gene matches. The CDR3 length is 14 residues. The CDR3 bases are TGTGCCAGTAGTATAGTAGGCGGGAGGTACGAGCAGTACTTC. It encodes CASSIVGGRYEQYF.